The T cell receptor (beta chain) described here comes from a study of T cell clonality in common variable immunodeficiency. After removal of 0 bases from V and 1 base from J, the junction contained 9 bases not matched to a gene. Germline lookup yields CDR1 SGHRS and CDR2 YFSETQ. CDR3 length: 17 amino acids. This clone occurred many times. The sequence runs out 3 residues before the end of the CDR3; the remainder is reconstructed from the germline J gene. Libraries were prepared by immunoSEQ multiplex PCR; TCRdb keeps only in-frame clonotypes and omits some of them. The sample lists about 52,000 clones, none appearing once, the ten largest making up about 1.8%.

Sequenced input: peripheral blood mononuclear cells. This TCR came from a person aged 18 to 70 in good health. J is TRBJ2-5 and V is TRBV5-1; 7 bases fit TRBD2. The CDR3 protein is CASSLGERTRFQETQYF. Incomplete CDR3 DNA: TGCGCCAGCAGCTTGGGGGAGAGGACTAGGTTCCAAGAGACC.